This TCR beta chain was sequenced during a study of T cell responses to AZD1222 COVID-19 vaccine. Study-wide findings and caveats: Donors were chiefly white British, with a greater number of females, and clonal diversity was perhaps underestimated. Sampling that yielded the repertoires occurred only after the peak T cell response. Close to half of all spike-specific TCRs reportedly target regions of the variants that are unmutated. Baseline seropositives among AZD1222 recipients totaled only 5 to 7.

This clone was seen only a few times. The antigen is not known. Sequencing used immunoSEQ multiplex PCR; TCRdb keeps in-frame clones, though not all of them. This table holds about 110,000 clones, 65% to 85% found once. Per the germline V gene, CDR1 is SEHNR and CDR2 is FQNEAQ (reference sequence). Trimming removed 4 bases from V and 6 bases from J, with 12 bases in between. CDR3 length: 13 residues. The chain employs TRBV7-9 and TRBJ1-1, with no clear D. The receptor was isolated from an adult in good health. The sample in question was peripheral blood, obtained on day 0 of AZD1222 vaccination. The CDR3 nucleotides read TGTGCCAGCAGCTCCTACGATGGGTCTGAAGCTTTCTTT. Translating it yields CASSSYDGSEAFF.